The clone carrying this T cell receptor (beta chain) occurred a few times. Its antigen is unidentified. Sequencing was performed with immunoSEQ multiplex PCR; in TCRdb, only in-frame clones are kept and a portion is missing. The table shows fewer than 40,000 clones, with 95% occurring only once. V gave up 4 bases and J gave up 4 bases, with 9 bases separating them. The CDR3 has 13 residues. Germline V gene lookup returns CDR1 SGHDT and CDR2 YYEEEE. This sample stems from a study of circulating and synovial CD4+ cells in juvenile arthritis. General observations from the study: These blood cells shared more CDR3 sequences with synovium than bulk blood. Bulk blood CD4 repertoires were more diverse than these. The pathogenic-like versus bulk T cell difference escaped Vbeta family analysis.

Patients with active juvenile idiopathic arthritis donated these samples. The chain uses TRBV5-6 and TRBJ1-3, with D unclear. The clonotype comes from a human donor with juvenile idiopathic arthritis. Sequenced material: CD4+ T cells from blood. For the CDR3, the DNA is TGTGCCAGCAGCCCCCGGAGGGGAAACACCATATATTTT. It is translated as CASSPRRGNTIYF.